The 12 T cell receptor beta chains reported below all come from one sample, sequenced in a study of T cells after yellow fever vaccination. From the 5' RACE reads, TCRdb called clonotypes with MiXCR, one entry per CDR3 protein. The table has approximately 240,000 distinct CDR3 sequences, about 3.7% seen once. Sequencing used PBMCs, obtained 15 days after the yellow fever booster vaccination. The receptors were sampled from a man aged 18 to 30 who received the YFV17D yellow fever vaccine.

Ten or more counts support this clonotype. The chain is built from TRBV6-5 and TRBJ2-5; D not resolved. Looked up from germline, CDR1 is MNHEY and CDR2 is SVGAGI. The CDR3 is 14 residues long. The V and J ends lost 0 bases and 5 bases respectively, with 10 bases between them. The CDR3 bases are TGTGCCAGCAGTTACTCGAGCCCAGGCGAGACCCAGTACTTC. Protein: CASSYSSPGETQYF.

To note about this clonotype: Possible read error: a much larger clone is one base away. The chain employs TRBV23-1 and TRBJ2-7; the match to TRBD1 covers 8 bases. TRBV23-1 is classed as an ORF, of uncertain function. V dropped 11 bases and J dropped 7; count of bases not matched to a gene: 7. This CDR3 contains 11 residues. The CDR3: CASSGGWEQYF. The DNA for the CDR3 is TGCGCCTCCTCAGGGGGCTGGGAGCAGTACTTC.

This clonotype was observed at least ten times. Here the CDR3 DNA reads TGCAGTGCTAGGACAGGGTCCGTGAACACTGAAGCTTTCTTT. Protein sequence: CSARTGSVNTEAFF. This chain links TRBV20-1 with TRBJ1-1, with TRBD1 identical over 7 bases. J gave up 0 bases and V 3 bases, and 4 bases lay outside the gene matches. The CDR3 extends over 14 amino acids. Germline V lookup: CDR1 DFQATT, CDR2 SNEGSKA (reference sequence).

This clonotype occurred many times. The chain carries TRBV6-2 or TRBV6-3 and TRBJ2-5, with D tentatively TRBD1 or TRBD2 (5 bases each). CDR1 is MNHEY and CDR2 is SVGEGT in the germline V gene. Trimming took off 2 bases at V and 5 bases at J, with 21 bases between the two ends. The CDR3 consists of 17 residues. DNA of the CDR3: TGTGCCAGCAGTTACCGTCCCGGGACGTGGTGGGACGAGACCCAGTACTTC. Its translation is CASSYRPGTWWDETQYF.

This clonotype has ten or more counts. This chain links TRBV12-3 or TRBV12-4 with TRBJ1-4, with D perhaps matching TRBD1 (5 bases). The V gene lost 10 bases and the J gene lost 4 bases, with 19 bases spanning the gap. The length of the CDR3 is 15 residues. The CDR3 sequence: CATTNSGGVNEKLFF. DNA for the CDR3: TGTGCCACTACTAACTCCGGGGGGGTTAATGAAAAACTGTTTTTT.

The table lists this clonotype with many counts. CDR3 nucleotide sequence: TGTGCCAGCAGTCAGGGTGGTGTGGGGAGCAATCAGCCCCAGCATTTT. Amino acid sequence: CASSQGGVGSNQPQHF. The chain is built from TRBV11-2 and TRBJ1-5, with D possibly matching TRBD1 (5 bases). Trimming removed 6 bases from V and 1 base from J, with 16 bases in between. Germline CDR1 reads SGHAT; CDR2 reads FQNNGV. The CDR3 loop spans 16 amino acids.

This clonotype was counted at least ten times. This chain joins TRBV7-2 and TRBJ2-7, with 8 nucleotides matching TRBD1. This CDR3 region has 15 residues. Germline assignment: CDR1 SGHTA and CDR2 FQGNSA. The J segment lost 3 bases and the V segment lost 6 bases, leaving 10 bases of the junction unmatched. The CDR3 region is CASSPQGAPVYEQYF. The CDR3 DNA reads TGTGCCAGCAGTCCGCAGGGGGCCCCCGTCTACGAGCAGTACTTC.

In its sample, this clonotype was seen many times. The chain couples TRBV20-1 to TRBJ2-2; D is ambiguous. The CDR3 runs to 13 residues. The ends were cut back, 4 bases at V and 2 bases at J, with 8 bases in the middle. From germline, CDR1 is DFQATT and CDR2 SNEGSKA (reference sequence). The DNA for the CDR3 is TGCAGTGCTACTGAGACCAACACCGGGGAGCTGTTTTTT. It specifies CSATETNTGELFF.

This clonotype was counted at least ten times. The chain uses TRBV2 and TRBJ2-1; unclear D gene. The CDR3 consists of 14 residues. V was pared by 5 bases and J by 8 bases, with 16 bases between. CDR1 is SNHLY, CDR2 FYNNEI, per germline. This chain's CDR3 is CASSPPDLLYEQFF. CDR3 DNA sequence: TGTGCCAGCAGTCCCCCGGACCTCCTCTATGAGCAGTTCTTC.

Many counts were recorded for this clonotype. CDR3 in amino acids: CSAQGGNTEAFF. In nucleotides, the CDR3 is TGCAGCGCTCAGGGGGGCAACACTGAAGCTTTCTTT. V and J are TRBV29-1 and TRBJ1-1; 7 bases line up with TRBD1. J lost 2 bases, V lost 7 bases, and 4 bases had no gene match. The CDR3 loop spans 12 amino acids. From germline, CDR1 is SQVTM and CDR2 ANQGSEA. Full variable domain (remainder filled in from reference TRBV29-1 and TRBJ1-1): SAVISQKPSRDICQRGTSLTIQCQVDSQVTMMFWYRQQPGQSLTLIATANQGSEATYESGFVIDKFPISRPNLTFSTLTVSNMSPEDSSIYLCSAQGGNTEAFFGQGTRLTVV.

This clonotype was recorded at least ten times. The chain employs TRBV4-1 and TRBJ2-3; D unclear. Trimming shortened V by 2 bases and J by 0 bases, and 6 bases separated the two germline ends. Germline CDR1 reads MGHRA; CDR2 reads YSYEKL. The CDR3 length is 14 residues. The DNA of the CDR3 is TGCGCCAGCAGCCAATACCGGAGCACAGATACGCAGTATTTT. It is translated as CASSQYRSTDTQYF.

This clonotype was counted ten times or more. The CDR3: CASSAGGETQYF. As DNA, the CDR3 is TGCGCCAGCAGTGCCGGAGGAGAGACCCAGTACTTC. The rearrangement uses TRBV10-2 and TRBJ2-5; D might be TRBD2 (5 bases). The CDR3 runs to 12 residues. CDR1 and CDR2 from the germline V gene are WSHSY and SAAADI. Trimming left V 4 bases short and J 4 bases short, with 7 bases between.